This TCR beta chain was observed in a study of blood T cell repertoires in COVID-19. Germline V CDR1 and CDR2: SGHRS, YFSETQ. Trimming shortened V by 3 bases and J by 4 bases, and 7 bases separated the two germline ends. The CDR3 totals 13 residues. Source study methods: Nucleated cell number was recorded as an estimate derived from reference gene primer amplification. Method: immunoSEQ multiplex PCR; TCRdb's copy keeps in-frame clones and lacks some. The DNA gave D and trimming, while V, J and clone size come from that table. Here the sample spans 35,000 to 45,000 clones, 90% to 95% being singletons.

The sample comprised peripheral blood. The chain has TRBV5-1 and TRBJ2-2; possible D gene TRBD2, 6 bases. This TCR was sampled from a man aged 45 to 65 with COVID-19, enrolled during active disease. The DNA of the CDR3 is TGCGCCAGCAGCTGGGACTTCACCGGGGAGCTGTTTTTT. Translation: CASSWDFTGELFF.